Reported below is one T cell receptor beta chain. What it binds is not known. The sample comes from a study of T cell clones after liver transplantation. Study-wide points: A larger donor-reactive than third-party decline suggested partial antigen-specific deletion.

TCRdb's table, derived via immunoSEQ multiplex PCR, lists solely in-frame clones and lacks some. This table holds about 74,000 clones, about 80% found once. The receptor was isolated from a human donor who received a liver transplant. Source: CD4+ T cells from blood, taken before liver transplant.

Here the CDR3 reads CASSIAPGVGTEAFF. The CDR3 DNA reads as TGTGCCAGTAGTATAGCACCAGGGGTCGGCACTGAAGCTTTCTTT. The genes are TRBV19 and TRBJ1-1, with D possibly matching TRBD1 (6 bases). Germline V lookup: CDR1 LNHDA, CDR2 SQIVND (reference sequence). CDR3 length: 15 residues. The V gene lost 1 base and the J gene lost 4 bases, with 13 bases spanning the gap.